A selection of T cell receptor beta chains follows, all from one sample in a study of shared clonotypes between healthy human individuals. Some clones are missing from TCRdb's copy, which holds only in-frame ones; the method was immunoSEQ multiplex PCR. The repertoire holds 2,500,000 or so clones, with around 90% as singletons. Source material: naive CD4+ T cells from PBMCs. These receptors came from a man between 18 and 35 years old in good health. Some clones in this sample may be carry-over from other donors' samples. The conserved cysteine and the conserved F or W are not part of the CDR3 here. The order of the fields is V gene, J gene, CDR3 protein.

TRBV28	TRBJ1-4	ASSLGGEKLF
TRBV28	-	ASSSMTGYTYEQY
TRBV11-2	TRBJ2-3	ASSLYQGDTQY
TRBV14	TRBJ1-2	ASRGEQSYGYT
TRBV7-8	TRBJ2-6	ASSLQSSARANVLT
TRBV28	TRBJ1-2	ASRRLTGGGYT
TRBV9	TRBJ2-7	ASSYLAGPENEQY
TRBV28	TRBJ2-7	ASKLAGVSYEQY
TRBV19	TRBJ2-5	ASSTASRGSQY
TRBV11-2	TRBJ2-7	ASSPGEWHYEQY
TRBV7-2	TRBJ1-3	ASSRSGPSGNTIY
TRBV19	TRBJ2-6	ASAVSGANVLT
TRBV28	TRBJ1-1	ASSLWQGETEAF
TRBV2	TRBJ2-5	ASSEAAGAETQY
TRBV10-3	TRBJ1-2	AIMGGDYGYT
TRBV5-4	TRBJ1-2	ASSLKGRDYGYT
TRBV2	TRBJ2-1	ASSAWGSTRTNEQF
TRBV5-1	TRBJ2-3	ASSLYLRGLAITDTQY
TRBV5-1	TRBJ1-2	ASTQTGGTVNYGYT
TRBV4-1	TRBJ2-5	ASSQEGGTAGAETQY
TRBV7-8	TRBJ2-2	ASSRAVANTGELF
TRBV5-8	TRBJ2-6	ASIRRGRRANVLT
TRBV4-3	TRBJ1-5	ASSQGQNQPQH
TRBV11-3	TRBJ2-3	ASALGTALTDTQY
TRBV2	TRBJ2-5	ASTSTPETQY
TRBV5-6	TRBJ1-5	ASSLAAGRPQH
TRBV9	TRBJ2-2	ASSPGTSGRLTGELF
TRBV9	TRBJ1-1	ASNPLGRSNTEAF
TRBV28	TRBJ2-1	ASSLSDNEQF